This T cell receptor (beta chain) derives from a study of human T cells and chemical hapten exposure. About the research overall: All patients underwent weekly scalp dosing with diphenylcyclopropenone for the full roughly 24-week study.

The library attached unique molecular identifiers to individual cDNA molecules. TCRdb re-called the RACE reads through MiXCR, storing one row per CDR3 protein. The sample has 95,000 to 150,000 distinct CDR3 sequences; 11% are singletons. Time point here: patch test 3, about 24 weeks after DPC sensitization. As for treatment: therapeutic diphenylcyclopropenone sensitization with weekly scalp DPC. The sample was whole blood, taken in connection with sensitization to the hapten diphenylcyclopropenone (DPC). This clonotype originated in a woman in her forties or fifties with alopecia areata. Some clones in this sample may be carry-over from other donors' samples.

In DNA, the CDR3 is TGTGCCAGCAGTGAAGTGTCCGGGTACTGGGGTCAGCCCCAGCATTTT. Residues: CASSEVSGYWGQPQHF. This sequence joins TRBV2 and TRBJ1-5; D call uncertain. Trimming pared 1 base from V and 6 bases from J, leaving 16 bases between. Germline lookup yields CDR1 SNHLY and CDR2 FYNNEI. This CDR3 region has 16 residues.